This T cell receptor (beta chain) was identified in a study of STAT5B mutations in CD4+ large granular lymphocyte leukemia. There are a few counts of this clone. Its target is unknown. Germline CDR1 reads KGHSH; CDR2 reads LQKENI. The CDR3 spans 12 residues. V lost 3 bases, J lost 6 bases, and 6 bases lay in between. TCRdb's table, derived via immunoSEQ multiplex PCR, lists solely in-frame clones and lacks some. The table has about 1,200 clones, roughly 81% seen once; the top ten hold nearly 96%. Whole-study results and caveats: 8/27 top patient clones versus 2/35 control clones were TRBV06-family.

Sample: PBMCs. This rearrangement joins TRBV18 to TRBJ2-1; no definite D call. The clonotype comes from a man aged 65 to 85 with CD4+ T-cell large granular lymphocyte leukemia. The CDR3 bases are TGTGCCAGCTCACCGAACAGCAATGAGCAGTTCTTC. Its translation is CASSPNSNEQFF.